This TCR beta chain was sequenced during a study of T-cell reconstitution after alpha-beta-depleted transplantation in children. Study-level findings and limits: Diversity of TCRbeta at day 60 was high in some patients, arising from surviving recipient T cells and thymic progenitors. Among T cells one year after transplant, newly produced cells accounted for most counts and diversity.

The germline CDR1 and CDR2 sequences are SGHRS and YFSETQ. Trimming removed 0 bases from V and 7 bases from J, with 11 bases in between. This CDR3 has 15 amino acids. Construction of the TCRbeta library involved unique molecular identifiers. TCRdb redid the calling of the PCR reads with MiXCR, one entry per CDR3 protein. The sample includes around 94,000 distinct CDR3 sequences, 6% to 9% of them seen just once. This clonotype was seen ten or more times. Its antigen remains unidentified. The sample in question was PBMCs, obtained before TCRalphabeta/CD19-depleted stem cell transplant. The rearrangement uses TRBV5-1 and TRBJ1-6; D perhaps matches TRBD1 (5 bases). The TCR sequence derives from a boy younger than 10 with acute lymphoblastic leukemia, due to receive a stem cell transplant. The CDR3 is CASSLVWDPNSPLHF. The CDR3 region has the DNA TGCGCCAGCAGCTTGGTATGGGACCCAAATTCACCCCTCCACTTT.